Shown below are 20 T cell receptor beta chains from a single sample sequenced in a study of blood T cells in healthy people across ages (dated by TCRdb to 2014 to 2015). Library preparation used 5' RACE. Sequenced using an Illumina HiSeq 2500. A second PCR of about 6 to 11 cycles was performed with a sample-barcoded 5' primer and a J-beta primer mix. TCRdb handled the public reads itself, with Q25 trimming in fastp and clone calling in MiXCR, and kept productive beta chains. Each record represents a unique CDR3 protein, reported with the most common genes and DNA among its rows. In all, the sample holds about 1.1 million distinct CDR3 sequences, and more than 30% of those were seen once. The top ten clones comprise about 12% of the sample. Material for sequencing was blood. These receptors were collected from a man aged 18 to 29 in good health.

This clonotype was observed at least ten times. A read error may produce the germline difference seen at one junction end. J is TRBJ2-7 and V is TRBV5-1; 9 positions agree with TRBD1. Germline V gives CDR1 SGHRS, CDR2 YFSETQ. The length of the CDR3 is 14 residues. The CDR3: CASSSGQGAYEQYF. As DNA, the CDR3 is TGTGCCAGCAGTTCGGGACAGGGAGCCTACGAGCAGTACTTC.

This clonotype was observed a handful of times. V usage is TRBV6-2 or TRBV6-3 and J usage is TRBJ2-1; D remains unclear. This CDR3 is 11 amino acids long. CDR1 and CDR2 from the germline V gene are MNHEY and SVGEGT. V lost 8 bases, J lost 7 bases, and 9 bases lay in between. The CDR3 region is CASSTRNEQFF. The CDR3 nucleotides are TGTGCCAGCTCGACCCGAAATGAGCAGTTCTTC.

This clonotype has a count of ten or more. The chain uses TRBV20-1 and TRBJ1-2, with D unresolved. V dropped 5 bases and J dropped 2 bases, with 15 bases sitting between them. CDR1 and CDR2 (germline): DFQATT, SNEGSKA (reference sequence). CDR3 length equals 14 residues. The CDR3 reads CSAARTVGNYGYTF. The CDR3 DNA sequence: TGCAGTGCTGCCCGGACGGTCGGAAACTATGGCTACACCTTC.

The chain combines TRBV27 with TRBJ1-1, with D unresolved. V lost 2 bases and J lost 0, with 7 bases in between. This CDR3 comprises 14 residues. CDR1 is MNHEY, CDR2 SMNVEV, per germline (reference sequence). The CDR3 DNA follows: TGTGCCAGCAGTTTAAAGGGTTTGAACACTGAAGCTTTCTTT. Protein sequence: CASSLKGLNTEAFF.

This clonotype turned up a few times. The DNA for the CDR3 is TGCAGTGCTAGAGAGGGGGGAGACATTCAGTACTTC. This codes for CSAREGGDIQYF. This chain connects TRBV20-1 to TRBJ2-4; D possibly corresponds to TRBD2 (6 bases). In germline, CDR1 is DFQATT, CDR2 SNEGSKA (reference sequence). The V gene lost 0 bases and the J gene lost 8 bases, with 8 bases spanning the gap. CDR3 length: 12 amino acids.

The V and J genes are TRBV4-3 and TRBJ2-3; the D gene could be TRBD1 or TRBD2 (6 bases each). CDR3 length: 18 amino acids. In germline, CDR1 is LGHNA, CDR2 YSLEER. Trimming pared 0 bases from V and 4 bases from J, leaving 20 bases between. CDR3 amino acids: CASSQEVQGRYSPDTQYF. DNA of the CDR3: TGCGCCAGCAGCCAAGAGGTCCAGGGGAGGTACTCTCCAGATACGCAGTATTTT.

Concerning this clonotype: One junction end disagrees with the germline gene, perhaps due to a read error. The CDR3: CASSLDSENTIYF. CDR3 DNA: TGTGCCAGCAGCCTCGACTCTGAAAACACCATATATTTT. This sequence joins TRBV5-5 and TRBJ1-3, with no clear D. Germline values: CDR1 SGHKS, CDR2 YYEKEE (reference sequence). This CDR3 is built from 13 residues. The full variable domain, in which reference TRBV5-5 and TRBJ1-3 provide the parts outside the CDR3, is DAGVTQSPTHLIKTRGQQVTLRCSPISGHKSVSWYQQVLGQGPQFIFQYYEKEERGRGNFPDRFSARQFPNYSSELNVNALLLGDSALYLCASSLDSENTIYFGEGSWLTVV.

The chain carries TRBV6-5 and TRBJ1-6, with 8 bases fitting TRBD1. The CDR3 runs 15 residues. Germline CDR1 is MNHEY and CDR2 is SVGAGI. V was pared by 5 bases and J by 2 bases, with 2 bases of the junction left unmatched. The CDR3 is CASSDRGTYNSPLHF. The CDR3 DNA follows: TGTGCCAGCAGTGACAGGGGAACCTATAATTCACCCCTCCACTTT.

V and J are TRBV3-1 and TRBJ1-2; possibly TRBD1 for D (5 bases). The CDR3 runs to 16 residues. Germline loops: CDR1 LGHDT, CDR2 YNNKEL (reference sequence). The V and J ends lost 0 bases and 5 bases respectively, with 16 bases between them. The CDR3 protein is CASSQDGATGFYGYTF. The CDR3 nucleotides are TGTGCCAGCAGCCAAGATGGGGCCACGGGGTTTTATGGCTACACCTTC.

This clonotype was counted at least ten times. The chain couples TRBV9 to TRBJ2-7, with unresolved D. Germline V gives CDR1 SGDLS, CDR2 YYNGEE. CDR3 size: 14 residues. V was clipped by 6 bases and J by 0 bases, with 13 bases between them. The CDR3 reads CASTVGHSSYEQYF. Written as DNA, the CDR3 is TGTGCCAGCACCGTTGGGCACAGCTCCTACGAGCAGTACTTC.

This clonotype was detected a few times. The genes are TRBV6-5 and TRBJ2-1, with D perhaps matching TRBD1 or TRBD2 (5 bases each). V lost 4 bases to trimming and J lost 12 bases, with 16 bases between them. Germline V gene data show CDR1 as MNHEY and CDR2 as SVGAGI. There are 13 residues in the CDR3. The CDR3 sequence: CASSSGRPTGQFF. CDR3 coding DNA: TGTGCCAGCAGTTCGGGACGGCCCACGGGGCAGTTCTTC.

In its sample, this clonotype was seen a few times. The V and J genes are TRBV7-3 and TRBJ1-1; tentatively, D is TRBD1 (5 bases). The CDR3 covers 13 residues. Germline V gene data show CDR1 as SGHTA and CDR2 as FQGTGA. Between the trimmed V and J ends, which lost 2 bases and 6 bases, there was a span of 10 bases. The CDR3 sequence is CASSLGAGAEAFF. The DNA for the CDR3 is TGTGCCAGCAGCTTAGGGGCAGGAGCTGAAGCTTTCTTT.

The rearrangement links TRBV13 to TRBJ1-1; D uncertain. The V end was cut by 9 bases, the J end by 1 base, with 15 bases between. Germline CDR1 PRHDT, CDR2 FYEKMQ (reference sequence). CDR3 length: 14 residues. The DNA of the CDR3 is TGTGCCAGTCAATATGGGGTTGGGAACACTGAAGCTTTCTTT. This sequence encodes CASQYGVGNTEAFF.

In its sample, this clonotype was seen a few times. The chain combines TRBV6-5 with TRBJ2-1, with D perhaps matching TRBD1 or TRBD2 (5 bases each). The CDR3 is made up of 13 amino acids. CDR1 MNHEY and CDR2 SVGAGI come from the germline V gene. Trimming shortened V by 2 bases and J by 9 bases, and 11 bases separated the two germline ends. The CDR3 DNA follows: TGTGCCAGCAGTTACACGGGGCTCGGTGAGCAGTTCTTC. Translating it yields CASSYTGLGEQFF.

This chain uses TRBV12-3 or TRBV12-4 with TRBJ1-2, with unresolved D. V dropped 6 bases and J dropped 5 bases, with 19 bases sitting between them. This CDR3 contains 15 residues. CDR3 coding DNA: TGTGCCAGCAGCTGGGCTAGCACCCCCATTTATGGCTACACCTTC. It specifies CASSWASTPIYGYTF.

The CDR3 protein is CASSHPPATGFYEQYF. In nucleotides, the CDR3 is TGTGCCAGCAGCCATCCCCCCGCGACAGGGTTCTACGAGCAGTACTTC. This chain uses TRBV6-5 with TRBJ2-7; TRBD1 matches at 7 bases. V lost 6 bases and J lost 3; bases outside the gene matches: 14. This CDR3 contains 16 residues. Germline assignment: CDR1 MNHEY and CDR2 SVGAGI.

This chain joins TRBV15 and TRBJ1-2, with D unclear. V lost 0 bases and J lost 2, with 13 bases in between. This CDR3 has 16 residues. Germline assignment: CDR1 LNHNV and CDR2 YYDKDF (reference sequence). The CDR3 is CATSRDSEGSNYGYTF. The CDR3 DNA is TGTGCCACCAGCAGAGATTCAGAGGGCTCCAACTATGGCTACACCTTC.

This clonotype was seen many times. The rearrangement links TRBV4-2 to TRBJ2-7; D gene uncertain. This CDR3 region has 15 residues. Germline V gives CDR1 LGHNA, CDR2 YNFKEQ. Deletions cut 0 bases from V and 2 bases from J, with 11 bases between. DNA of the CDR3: TGTGCCAGCAGCCAAGATATTAACAGTGCCTACGAGCAGTACTTC. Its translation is CASSQDINSAYEQYF.

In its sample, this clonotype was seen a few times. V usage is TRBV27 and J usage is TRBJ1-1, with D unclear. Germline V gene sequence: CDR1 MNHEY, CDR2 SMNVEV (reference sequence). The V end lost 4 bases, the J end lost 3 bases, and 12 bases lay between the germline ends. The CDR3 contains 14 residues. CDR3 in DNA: TGTGCCAGCAGTTCGGGAGTCGGTGACACTGAAGCTTTCTTT. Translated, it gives CASSSGVGDTEAFF.

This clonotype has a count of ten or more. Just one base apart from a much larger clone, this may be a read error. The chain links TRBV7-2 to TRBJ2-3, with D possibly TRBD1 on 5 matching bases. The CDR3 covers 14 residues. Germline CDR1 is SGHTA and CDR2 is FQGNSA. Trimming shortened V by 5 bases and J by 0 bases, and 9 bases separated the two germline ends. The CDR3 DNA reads TGTGCCAGCAGCGTAGGGGTTAGCACAGATACGCAGTATTTT. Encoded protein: CASSVGVSTDTQYF.